The 14 T cell receptor beta chains in this list originate from one sample, sequenced in a study of sequential checkpoint blockade in melanoma. As to treatment: randomized to nivolumab then ipilimumab (arm A) or the reverse (arm B). Only in-frame clones appear in the TCRdb table, and some are missing; sequencing was by immunoSEQ multiplex PCR. This table holds roughly 20,000 clones, about 86% found once. The sequencing used CD8+ T cells sorted from blood (inferred from file names), collected from a patient given nivolumab and ipilimumab in sequence. The receptors shown here come from a human donor with melanoma.

Details on this clone: The same CDR3 is also encoded by other DNA sequences in this sample. The chain uses TRBV7-9 and TRBJ2-1; 10 bases map to TRBD2. The CDR3 is 16 amino acids. Germline V gives CDR1 SEHNR, CDR2 FQNEAQ (reference sequence). V trimming: 5 bases; J trimming: 1 base; junction bases outside the gene matches: 5. CDR3 protein: CASSPRTSGSYNEQFF. CDR3 nucleotide sequence: TGTGCCAGCAGCCCGCGGACTAGCGGATCCTACAATGAGCAGTTCTTC.

The chain carries TRBV27 and TRBJ2-4, with D perhaps matching TRBD1 (7 bases). The CDR3 consists of 14 residues. Trimming took 5 bases from V and 1 from J, leaving 9 bases between them. Germline V gene sequence: CDR1 MNHEY, CDR2 SMNVEV (reference sequence). CDR3 coding DNA: TGTGCCAGCAGTCCAGGGGGGGCCAAAAACATTCAGTACTTC. This sequence encodes CASSPGGAKNIQYF.

This chain uses TRBV15 with TRBJ1-4, with D tentatively TRBD1 (6 bases). V lost 6 bases to trimming and J lost 14 bases, with 19 bases between them. This CDR3 spans 13 amino acids. Germline CDR1 LNHNV, CDR2 YYDKDF (reference sequence). CDR3 nucleotides: TGTGCCACCAGTACGGACAGTTACCTAGGTCTGTTTTTT. It is translated as CATSTDSYLGLFF.

This rearrangement joins TRBV6-1 to TRBJ2-3; D possibly corresponds to TRBD2 (5 bases). The CDR3 contains 15 residues. Between the trimmed V and J ends, which lost 6 bases and 2 bases, there was a span of 15 bases. The germline V gene encodes CDR1 MNHNS and CDR2 SASEGT. CDR3 bases: TGTGCCAGCAGGAACGGGGTCCTGGACACAGATACGCAGTATTTT. This codes for CASRNGVLDTDTQYF.

This clone was seen a few times. V gene TRBV7-9 combines with J gene TRBJ2-7; D not resolved. The CDR3 is 13 amino acids. The V end was cut by 4 bases, the J end by 0 bases, with 7 bases between. In germline, CDR1 is SEHNR, CDR2 FQNEAQ (reference sequence). This chain's CDR3 is CASSSEVSYEQYF. CDR3 nucleotides: TGTGCCAGCAGCTCAGAAGTCTCCTACGAGCAGTACTTC.

The J gene is TRBJ2-7, the V gene TRBV15, with 14 bases aligning to TRBD2. The CDR3 contains 15 residues. CDR1 LNHNV and CDR2 YYDKDF come from the germline V gene (reference sequence). With V trimmed by 5 bases and J by 4 bases, 4 bases remained unmatched. The CDR3 sequence is CATSGGLAGVYEQYF. The CDR3 DNA reads as TGTGCCACCAGCGGGGGACTAGCGGGAGTTTACGAGCAGTACTTC.

This chain connects TRBV27 to TRBJ1-1; 8 bases are a match to TRBD1. This CDR3 is 16 amino acids long. V gave up 2 bases and J gave up 0 bases; unmatched junction bases: 5. Germline V gene data show CDR1 as MNHEY and CDR2 as SMNVEV (reference sequence). The DNA for the CDR3 is TGTGCCAGCAGTTTACAGGGGGCAGAGGTGAACACTGAAGCTTTCTTT. Translated, it gives CASSLQGAEVNTEAFF.

The chain links TRBV7-3 to TRBJ2-5; 8 bases agree with TRBD1. CDR1 SGHTA and CDR2 FQGTGA come from the germline V gene. This CDR3 comprises 14 residues. The V and J ends lost 4 bases and 1 base, in that order; junction bases with no gene match: 2. This chain's CDR3 is CASSWTGRQETQYF. In DNA, the CDR3 is TGTGCCAGCAGCTGGACAGGGCGCCAAGAGACCCAGTACTTC.

The chain couples TRBV27 to TRBJ2-5, with 8 bases fitting TRBD2. CDR1 is MNHEY, CDR2 SMNVEV, per germline (reference sequence). This CDR3 spans 15 amino acids. The V segment lost 2 bases and the J segment 4 bases; nucleotides outside the gene matches: 6. The CDR3 nucleotides read TGTGCCAGCAGTTTAGCGCGGGGGGACGCAGAGACCCAGTACTTC. Protein product: CASSLARGDAETQYF.

The V call is TRBV27, the J call TRBJ2-1; D not resolved. Germline CDR1 MNHEY, CDR2 SMNVEV (reference sequence). With 5 bases removed from V and 4 bases from J, the gap between germline ends came to 15 bases. This CDR3 comprises 15 residues. Here the CDR3 reads CASSIGESLYNEQFF. CDR3 DNA sequence: TGTGCCAGCAGTATCGGAGAGTCCCTTTACAATGAGCAGTTCTTC.

The DNA of the CDR3 is TGTGCCAGTATGCGGACACGGAGCACAGATACGCAGTATTTT. Encoded protein: CASMRTRSTDTQYF. The chain joins TRBV19 to TRBJ2-3; weak D call: TRBD1 (5 bases). The CDR3 is 14 residues long. The V and J ends lost 7 bases and 0 bases respectively, with 11 bases between them. CDR1 and CDR2 (germline): LNHDA, SQIVND (reference sequence).

This chain joins TRBV11-2 and TRBJ2-1; D possibly corresponds to TRBD2 (5 bases). Germline CDR1 reads SGHAT; CDR2 reads FQNNGV. V gave up 0 bases and J gave up 15 bases, with 15 bases separating them. This CDR3 comprises 13 residues. The DNA of the CDR3 is TGTGCCAGCAGCTTAGATTTAACCGGGGATCCGTTCTTC. Amino acid sequence: CASSLDLTGDPFF.

The J gene is TRBJ2-7, the V gene TRBV29-1; no clear D. Germline V gives CDR1 SQVTM, CDR2 ANQGSEA. There are 13 residues in the CDR3. V was shortened by 7 bases and J by 2 bases, with 15 bases between the two germline ends. The CDR3 nucleotides are TGCAGCGCCGTCCGAGAGAATCCCTACGAGCAGTACTTC. The encoded protein is CSAVRENPYEQYF.

This chain uses TRBV5-5 with TRBJ1-2; possible D gene TRBD1, 5 bases. This CDR3 comprises 14 residues. Germline CDR1 is SGHKS and CDR2 is YYEKEE (reference sequence). V lost 4 bases, J lost 3 bases, and 13 bases lay in between. Here the CDR3 reads CASSQYDSYYGYTF. Written as DNA, the CDR3 is TGTGCCAGCAGCCAATATGACAGTTACTATGGCTACACCTTC.